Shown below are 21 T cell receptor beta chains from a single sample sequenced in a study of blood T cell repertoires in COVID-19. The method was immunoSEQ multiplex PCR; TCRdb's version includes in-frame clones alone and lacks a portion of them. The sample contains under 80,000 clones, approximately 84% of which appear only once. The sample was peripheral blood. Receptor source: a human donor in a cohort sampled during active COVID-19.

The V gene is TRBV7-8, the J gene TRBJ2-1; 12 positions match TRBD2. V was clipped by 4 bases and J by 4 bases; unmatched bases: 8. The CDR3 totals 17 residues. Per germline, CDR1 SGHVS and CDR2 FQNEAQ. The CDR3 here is CASSSRLAGARYNEQFF. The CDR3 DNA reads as TGTGCCAGCAGCTCGCGACTAGCGGGGGCCAGGTACAATGAGCAGTTCTTC. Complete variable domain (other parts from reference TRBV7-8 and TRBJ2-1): GAGVSQSPRYKVAKRGQDVALRCDPISGHVSLFWYQQALGQGPEFLTYFQNEAQLDKSGLPSDRFFAERPEGSVSTLKIQRTQQEDSAVYLCASSSRLAGARYNEQFFGPGTRLTVL.

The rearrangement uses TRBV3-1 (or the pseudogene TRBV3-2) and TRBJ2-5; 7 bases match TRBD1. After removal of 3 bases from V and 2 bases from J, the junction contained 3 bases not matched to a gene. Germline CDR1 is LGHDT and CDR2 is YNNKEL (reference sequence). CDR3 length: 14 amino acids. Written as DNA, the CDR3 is TGTGCCAGCAGCCAGATGACAGGGCAAGAGACCCAGTACTTC. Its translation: CASSQMTGQETQYF.

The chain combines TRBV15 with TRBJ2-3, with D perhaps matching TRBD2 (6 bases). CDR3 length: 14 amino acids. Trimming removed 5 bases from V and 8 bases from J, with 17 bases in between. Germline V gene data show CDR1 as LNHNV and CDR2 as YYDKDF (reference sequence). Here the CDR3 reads CATSGGQGRVTQYF. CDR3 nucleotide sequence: TGTGCCACCAGCGGAGGGCAGGGAAGGGTTACGCAGTATTTT.

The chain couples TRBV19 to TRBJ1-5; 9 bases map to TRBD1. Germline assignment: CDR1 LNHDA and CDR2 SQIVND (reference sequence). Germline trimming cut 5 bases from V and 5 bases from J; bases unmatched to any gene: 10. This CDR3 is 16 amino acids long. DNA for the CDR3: TGTGCCAGTAGTCCCCACAGGGGGCAATGGGATCAGCCCCAGCATTTT. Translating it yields CASSPHRGQWDQPQHF.

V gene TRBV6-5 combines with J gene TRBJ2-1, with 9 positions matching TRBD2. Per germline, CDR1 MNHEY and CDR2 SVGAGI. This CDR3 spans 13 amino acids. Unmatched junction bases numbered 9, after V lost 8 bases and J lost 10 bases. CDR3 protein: CASEAGGPWEQFF. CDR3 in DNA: TGTGCCAGCGAGGCGGGGGGGCCTTGGGAGCAGTTCTTC.

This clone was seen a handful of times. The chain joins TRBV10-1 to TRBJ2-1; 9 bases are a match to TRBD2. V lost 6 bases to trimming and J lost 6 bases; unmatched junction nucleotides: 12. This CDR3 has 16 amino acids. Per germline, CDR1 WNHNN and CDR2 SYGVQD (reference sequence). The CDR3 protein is CASSQQAGGSGNEQFF. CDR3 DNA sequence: TGCGCCAGCAGCCAGCAAGCGGGGGGCAGTGGCAATGAGCAGTTCTTC.

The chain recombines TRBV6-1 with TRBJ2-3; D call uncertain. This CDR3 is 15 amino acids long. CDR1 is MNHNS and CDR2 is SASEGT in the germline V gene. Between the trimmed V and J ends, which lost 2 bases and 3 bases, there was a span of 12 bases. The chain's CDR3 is CASSESPFTTDTQYF. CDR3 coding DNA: TGTGCCAGCAGTGAAAGTCCATTTACTACAGATACGCAGTATTTT.

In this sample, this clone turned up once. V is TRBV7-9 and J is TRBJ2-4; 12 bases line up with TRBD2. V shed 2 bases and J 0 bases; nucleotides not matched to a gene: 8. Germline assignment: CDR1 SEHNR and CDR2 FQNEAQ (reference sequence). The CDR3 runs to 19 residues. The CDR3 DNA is TGTGCCAGCAGCTTACGTGCTAGCGGGGGGGGTTTAGCCAAAAACATTCAGTACTTC. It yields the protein CASSLRASGGGLAKNIQYF.

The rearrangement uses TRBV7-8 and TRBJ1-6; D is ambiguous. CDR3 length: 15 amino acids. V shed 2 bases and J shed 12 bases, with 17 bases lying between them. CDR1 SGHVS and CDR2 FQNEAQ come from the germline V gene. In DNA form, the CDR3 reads TGTGCCAGCAGCTTACAGCGCCCGTCCGAGGGACCCCTCCACTTT. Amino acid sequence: CASSLQRPSEGPLHF.

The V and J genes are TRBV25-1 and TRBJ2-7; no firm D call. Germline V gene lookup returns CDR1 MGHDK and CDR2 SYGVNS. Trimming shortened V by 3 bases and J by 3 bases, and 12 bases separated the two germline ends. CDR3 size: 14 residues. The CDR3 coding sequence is TGTGCCAGCAGTGACCCCCGCAACAGCTACGAGCAGTACTTC. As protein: CASSDPRNSYEQYF.

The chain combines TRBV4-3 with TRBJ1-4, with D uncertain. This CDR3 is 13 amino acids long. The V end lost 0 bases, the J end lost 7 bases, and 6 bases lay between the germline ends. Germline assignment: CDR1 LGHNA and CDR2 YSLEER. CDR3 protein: CASSQDGIEKLFF. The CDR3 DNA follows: TGCGCCAGCAGCCAAGACGGGATTGAAAAACTGTTTTTT.

The CDR3: CSVLGLNTGELFF. CDR3 sequence (DNA): TGCAGCGTTCTAGGATTGAACACCGGGGAGCTGTTTTTT. V usage is TRBV29-1 and J usage is TRBJ2-2; D uncertain. Trimming cost V 5 bases and J 1 base, with 8 bases left between them. Germline CDR1 SQVTM, CDR2 ANQGSEA. The CDR3 is 13 amino acids.

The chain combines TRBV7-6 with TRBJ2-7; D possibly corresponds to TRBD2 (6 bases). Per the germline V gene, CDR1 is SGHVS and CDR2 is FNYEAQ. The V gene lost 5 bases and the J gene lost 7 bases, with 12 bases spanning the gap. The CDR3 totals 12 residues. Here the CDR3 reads CASSRRGGEQYF. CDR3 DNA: TGTGCCAGCAGCCGGAGGGGAGGAGAGCAGTACTTC.

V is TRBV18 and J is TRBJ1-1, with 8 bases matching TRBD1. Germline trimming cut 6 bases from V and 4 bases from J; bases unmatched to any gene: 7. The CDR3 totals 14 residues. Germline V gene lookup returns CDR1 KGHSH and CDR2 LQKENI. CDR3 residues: CASSSQGGATEAFF. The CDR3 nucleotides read TGTGCCAGCTCCTCACAGGGGGGGGCCACTGAAGCTTTCTTT.

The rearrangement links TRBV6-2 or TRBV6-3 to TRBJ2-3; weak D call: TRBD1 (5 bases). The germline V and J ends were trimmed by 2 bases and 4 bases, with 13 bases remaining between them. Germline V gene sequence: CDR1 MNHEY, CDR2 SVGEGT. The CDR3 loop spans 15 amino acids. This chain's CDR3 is CASSYPQGMSDTQYF. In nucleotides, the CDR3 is TGTGCCAGCAGTTACCCCCAGGGTATGTCAGATACGCAGTATTTT.

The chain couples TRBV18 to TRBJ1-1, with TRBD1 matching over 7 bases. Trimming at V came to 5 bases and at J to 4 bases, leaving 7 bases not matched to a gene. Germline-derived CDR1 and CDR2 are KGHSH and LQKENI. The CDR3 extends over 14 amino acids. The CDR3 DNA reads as TGTGCCAGCTCATCCTCCAGGGGGAGCACTGAAGCTTTCTTT. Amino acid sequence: CASSSSRGSTEAFF.

CDR3 sequence reads: CASSPGGILPYNEQFF. The CDR3 nucleotides are TGTGCCAGCTCACCGGGCGGGATTCTACCATACAATGAGCAGTTCTTC. V usage is TRBV18 and J usage is TRBJ2-1; possible D gene TRBD2, 6 bases. Trimming pared 3 bases from V and 4 bases from J, leaving 16 bases between. CDR3 size: 16 residues. CDR1 KGHSH and CDR2 LQKENI come from the germline V gene.

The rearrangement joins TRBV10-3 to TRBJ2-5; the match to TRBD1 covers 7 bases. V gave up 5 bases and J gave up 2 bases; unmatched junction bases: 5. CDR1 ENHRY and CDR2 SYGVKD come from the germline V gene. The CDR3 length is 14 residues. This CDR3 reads CAISRGQRQETQYF. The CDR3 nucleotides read TGTGCCATCAGTCGGGGACAGCGGCAAGAGACCCAGTACTTC.

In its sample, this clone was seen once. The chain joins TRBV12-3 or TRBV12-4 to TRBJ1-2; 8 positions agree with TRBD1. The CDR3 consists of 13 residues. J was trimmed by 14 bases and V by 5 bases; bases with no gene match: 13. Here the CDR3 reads CASSPPGQGAKTF. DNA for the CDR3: TGTGCCAGCAGTCCGCCGGGGCAGGGGGCGAAAACCTTC.

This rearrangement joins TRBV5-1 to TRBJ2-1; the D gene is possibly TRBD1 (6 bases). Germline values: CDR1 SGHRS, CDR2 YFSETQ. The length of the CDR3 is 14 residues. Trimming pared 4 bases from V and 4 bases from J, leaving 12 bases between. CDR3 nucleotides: TGCGCCAGCAGCAGGGACATCCATTACAATGAGCAGTTCTTC. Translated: CASSRDIHYNEQFF.

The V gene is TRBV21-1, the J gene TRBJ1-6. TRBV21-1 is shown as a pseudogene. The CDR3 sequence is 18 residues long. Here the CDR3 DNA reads TGTGCCAGCAGCACTCGAAGATGTGAGAGCTCCTATAATTCACCCCTCCACTTT. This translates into CASSTRRCESSYNSPLHF.